A selection of T cell receptor beta chains follows, all from one sample in a study of cytomegalovirus exposure and HLA in healthy donors. The assay was immunoSEQ multiplex PCR, and TCRdb's table has in-frame clones only and misses some. The sample table sets out tens of thousands of clones. The source material was PBMCs. These receptors originate from a man aged 30-40 years in good health and CMV-seronegative. Each CDR3 is given with its conserved first and last residue. D genes are given only for firm matches.

TRBJ1-3	NA	TRBV7-9	CASSSLSSGNTIYF	TGTGCCAGCAGCTCACTCTCGAGTGGAAACACCATATATTTT
TRBJ2-7	NA	TRBV5-4	CASSLADRTRTYEQYF	TGTGCCAGCAGCTTGGCCGACAGGACGAGGACCTACGAGCAGTACTTC
TRBJ2-1	TRBD2	TRBV12-5	CASGRPASGGYNEQFF	TGTGCTAGTGGCCGACCTGCTAGCGGGGGCTACAATGAGCAGTTCTTC
TRBJ2-7	TRBD2	TRBV6-5	CASSYGERGVGEQYF	TGTGCCAGCAGTTACGGGGAGCGGGGGGTGGGTGAGCAGTACTTC
TRBJ2-5	NA	TRBV2	CASSDRANQETQYF	TGTGCCAGCAGTGACCGAGCGAACCAAGAGACCCAGTACTTC
TRBJ1-5	NA	TRBV4-1	CASSQDRGAAQPQHF	TGCGCCAGCAGCCAAGATCGGGGGGCGGCTCAGCCCCAGCATTTT
TRBJ2-5	NA	TRBV6-5	CASSQQETQYF	TGTGCCAGCAGCCAACAAGAGACCCAGTACTTC
TRBJ2-4	TRBD1	TRBV13	CASGLTGDWSIQYF	TGTGCCAGCGGACTCACAGGGGATTGGAGCATTCAGTACTTC
TRBJ1-4	NA	TRBV5-1	CASRPSGGSEKLFF	TGCGCCAGCAGACCTAGCGGAGGGAGCGAAAAACTGTTTTTT
TRBJ2-2	TRBD2	TRBV2	CASRTGTSGGKNTGELFF	TGTGCCAGCAGAACCGGGACTAGCGGGGGGAAGAACACCGGGGAGCTGTTTTTT
TRBJ2-7	TRBD2	TRBV5-1	CASSVTGTSDVYEQYF	TGCGCCAGCAGCGTTACCGGGACTAGCGATGTCTACGAGCAGTACTTC
TRBJ2-1	TRBD2	TRBV4-2	CASSQEAGGTNEQFF	TGTGCCAGCAGCCAAGAAGCGGGAGGGACCAATGAGCAGTTCTTC
TRBJ1-1	NA	TRBV7-8	CASSPSLNTEAFF	TGTGCCAGCAGCCCTTCCCTGAACACTGAAGCTTTCTTT
TRBJ2-2	TRBD2	TRBV9	CASSVGSGGVTGELFF	TGTGCCAGCAGCGTAGGAAGCGGGGGGGTTACCGGGGAGCTGTTTTTT
TRBJ2-4	NA	TRBV18	CASSPPEYSHIQYF	TGTGCCAGCTCACCACCGGAATATAGCCACATTCAGTACTTC
TRBJ1-1	NA	TRBV27	CASSPSGGAMNTEAFF	TGTGCCAGCAGTCCCTCGGGAGGGGCCATGAACACTGAAGCTTTCTTT
TRBJ2-2	TRBD2	TRBV6-5	CASSSSGRSTGELFF	TGTGCCAGCAGTTCTAGCGGGAGGTCGACCGGGGAGCTGTTTTTT
TRBJ2-2	NA	TRBV9	CASSVGGDPSTTGELFF	TGTGCCAGCAGCGTAGGCGGAGACCCATCGACCACCGGGGAGCTGTTTTTT
TRBJ2-3	NA	TRBV10-3	CAISDKGFGSDTQYF	TGTGCCATCAGTGATAAGGGGTTTGGGTCTGATACGCAGTATTTT
TRBJ2-3	NA	TRBV10-3	CAISAYLTDTQYF	TGTGCCATCAGTGCTTATCTTACAGATACGCAGTATTTT
TRBJ1-3	NA	TRBV15	CATSRDGGDPGNTIYF	TGTGCCACCAGCAGAGATGGGGGGGATCCTGGAAACACCATATATTTT
TRBJ1-3	NA	TRBV19	CASEGRSWRGGNTIYF	TGTGCCAGTGAAGGCCGCTCGTGGAGGGGTGGAAACACCATATATTTT
TRBJ2-1	TRBD2	TRBV27	CASSLYGGRGPYNEQFF	TGTGCCAGCAGTTTATATGGCGGGAGGGGACCCTACAATGAGCAGTTCTTC
TRBJ1-5	NA	TRBV7-8	CASSLVQGSNQPQHF	TGTGCCAGCAGCTTAGTACAGGGAAGCAATCAGCCCCAGCATTTT
TRBJ1-2	NA	TRBV12-5	CASGESYGYTF	TGTGCTAGTGGGGAGAGCTATGGCTACACCTTC
TRBJ2-7	NA	TRBV14	CASSPANYEQSF	TGTGCCAGCAGCCCGGCGAACTACGAGCAGTCCTTC
TRBJ2-3	NA	TRBV30	CAWRLSTDTQYF	TGTGCCTGGAGACTGAGCACAGATACGCAGTATTTT
TRBJ2-2	NA	TRBV10-3	CAISEVSKELFF	TGTGCCATCAGTGAGGTGTCTAAAGAGCTGTTTTTT
TRBJ1-1	NA	TRBV7-9	CASSLDSGLGGAFF	TGTGCCAGCAGCTTAGATTCCGGGTTGGGTGGAGCTTTCTTT
TRBJ2-7	NA	TRBV5-1	CASSSPGSGYHEQYF	TGCGCCAGCAGCTCTCCGGGTAGCGGTTACCACGAGCAGTACTTC
TRBJ1-6	NA	TRBV7-2	CASSLEPGRNSPLHF	TGTGCCAGCAGCTTAGAGCCAGGCCGTAATTCACCCCTCCACTTT
TRBJ2-5	TRBD2	TRBV10-1	CASSESGTSFKETQYF	TGCGCCAGCAGTGAGTCCGGGACTAGCTTTAAAGAGACCCAGTACTTC
TRBJ1-6	TRBD1	TRBV4-1	CASSPTRDRGLNSPLHF	TGCGCCAGCAGCCCCACCCGGGACAGGGGGCTGAATTCACCCCTCCACTTT
TRBJ1-6	TRBD1	TRBV19	CASSPRTGIANSPLHF	TGTGCCAGTAGTCCCCGGACAGGGATCGCAAATTCACCCCTCCACTTT
TRBJ1-5	TRBD1	TRBV5-1	CASSLGGQGDNQPQHF	TGCGCCAGCAGCTTGGGGGGACAGGGCGACAATCAGCCCCAGCATTTT
TRBJ1-5	NA	TRBV5-5	CASSFRDTDDQPQHF	TGTGCCAGCAGCTTCCGGGACACCGACGATCAGCCCCAGCATTTT
TRBJ1-1	NA	TRBV9	CASSVSGSTEAFF	TGTGCCAGCAGCGTATCGGGGAGCACTGAAGCTTTCTTT
TRBJ1-6	NA	TRBV27	CASSLPPGGLNSPLHF	TGTGCCAGCAGTTTACCGCCTGGAGGGCTTAATTCACCCCTCCACTTT
TRBJ1-4	TRBD1	TRBV6-6	CASSYPTGANEKLFF	TGTGCCAGCAGTTACCCTACAGGGGCTAATGAAAAACTGTTTTTT
TRBJ2-7	NA	TRBV29-1	CSVGRGSTYEQYF	TGCAGCGTAGGTAGGGGGTCGACCTACGAGCAGTACTTC
TRBJ2-1	TRBD1	TRBV7-2	CASSSDRDPSYNEQFF	TGTGCCAGCAGCTCCGACAGGGACCCCTCCTACAATGAGCAGTTCTTC
TRBJ1-5	TRBD1	TRBV6-1	CASSEWGTGGEGGQPQHF	TGTGCCAGCAGTGAATGGGGGACAGGAGGGGAAGGGGGGCAGCCCCAGCATTTT
TRBJ2-3	TRBD2	TRBV6-4	CASSDALAGGPDTQYF	TGTGCCAGCAGCGACGCATTGGCGGGGGGGCCCGATACGCAGTATTTT
TRBJ2-1	NA	TRBV10-3	CAIAIGTNNEQFF	TGTGCCATAGCGATTGGGACAAACAATGAGCAGTTCTTC
TRBJ1-5	TRBD1	TRBV27	CASRSGGRINQPQHF	TGTGCCAGCAGGTCAGGGGGTCGTATCAATCAGCCCCAGCATTTT